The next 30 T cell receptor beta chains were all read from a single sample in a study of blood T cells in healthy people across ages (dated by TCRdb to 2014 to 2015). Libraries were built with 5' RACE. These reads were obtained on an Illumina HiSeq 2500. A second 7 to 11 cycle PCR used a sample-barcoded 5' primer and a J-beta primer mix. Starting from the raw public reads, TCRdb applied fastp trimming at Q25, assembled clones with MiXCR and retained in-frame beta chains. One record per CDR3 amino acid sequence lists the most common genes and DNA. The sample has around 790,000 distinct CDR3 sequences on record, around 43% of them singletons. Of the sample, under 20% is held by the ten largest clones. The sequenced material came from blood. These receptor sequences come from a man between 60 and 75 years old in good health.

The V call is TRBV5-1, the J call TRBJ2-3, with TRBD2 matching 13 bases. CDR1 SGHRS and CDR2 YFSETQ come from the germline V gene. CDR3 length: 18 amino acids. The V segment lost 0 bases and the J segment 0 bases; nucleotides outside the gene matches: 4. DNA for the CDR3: TGCGCCAGCAGCTTGGCCCGGACTAGCGGGGGAAGCACAGATACGCAGTATTTT. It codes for CASSLARTSGGSTDTQYF.

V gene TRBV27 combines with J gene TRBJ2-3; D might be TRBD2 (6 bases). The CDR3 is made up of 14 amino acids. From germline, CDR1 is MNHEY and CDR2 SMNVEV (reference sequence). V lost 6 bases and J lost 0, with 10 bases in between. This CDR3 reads CASRTSTSTDTQYF. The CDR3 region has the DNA TGTGCCAGCAGGACTAGTACTAGCACAGATACGCAGTATTTT.

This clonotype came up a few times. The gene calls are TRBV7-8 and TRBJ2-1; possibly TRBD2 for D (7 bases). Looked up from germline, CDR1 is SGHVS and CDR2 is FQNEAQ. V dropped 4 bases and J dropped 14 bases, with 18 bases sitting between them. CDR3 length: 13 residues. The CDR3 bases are TGTGCCAGCAGCTCCGAGGGGGGGTGGGGTGAGTTCTTC. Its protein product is CASSSEGGWGEFF.

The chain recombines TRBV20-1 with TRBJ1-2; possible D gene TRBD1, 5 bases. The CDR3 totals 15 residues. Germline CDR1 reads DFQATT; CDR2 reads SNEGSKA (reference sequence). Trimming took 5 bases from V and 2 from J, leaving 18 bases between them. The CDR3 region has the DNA TGCAGTGCTCCTTCTGGCCGGGGGATAAACTATGGCTACACCTTC. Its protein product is CSAPSGRGINYGYTF.

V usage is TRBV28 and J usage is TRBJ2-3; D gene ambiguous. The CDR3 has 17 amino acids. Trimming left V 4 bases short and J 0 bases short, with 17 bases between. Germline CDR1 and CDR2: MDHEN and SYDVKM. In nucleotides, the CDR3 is TGTGCCAGCAGTTCCCCTTTCCTACTATCTAGCACAGATACGCAGTATTTT. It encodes CASSSPFLLSSTDTQYF.

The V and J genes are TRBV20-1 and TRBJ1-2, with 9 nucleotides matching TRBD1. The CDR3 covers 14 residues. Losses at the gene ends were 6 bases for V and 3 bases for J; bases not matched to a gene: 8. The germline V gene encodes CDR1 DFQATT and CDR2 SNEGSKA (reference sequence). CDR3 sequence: CSAHQQGAYYGYTF. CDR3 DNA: TGCAGTGCACACCAACAGGGGGCTTACTATGGCTACACCTTC.

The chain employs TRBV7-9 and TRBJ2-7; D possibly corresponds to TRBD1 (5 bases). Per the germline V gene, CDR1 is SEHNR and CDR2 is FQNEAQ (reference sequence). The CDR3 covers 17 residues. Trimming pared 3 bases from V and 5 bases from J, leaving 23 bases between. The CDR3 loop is CASSLGILRQGHNEQYF. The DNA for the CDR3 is TGTGCCAGCAGCTTGGGTATTTTGAGGCAGGGTCACAACGAGCAGTACTTC. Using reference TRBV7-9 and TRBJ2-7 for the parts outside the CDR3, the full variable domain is DTGVSQNPRHKITKRGQNVTFRCDPISEHNRLYWYRQTLGQGPEFLTYFQNEAQLEKSRLLSDRFSAERPKGSFSTLEIQRTEQGDSAMYLCASSLGILRQGHNEQYFGPGTRLTVT.

The CDR3 nucleotides read TGTGCCAGCAGTGGGTGGCGGGGAATAGGCTATGGCTACACCTTC. Translation gives CASSGWRGIGYGYTF. V usage is TRBV2 and J usage is TRBJ1-2; D not resolved. Germline assignment: CDR1 SNHLY and CDR2 FYNNEI. The CDR3 has 15 amino acids. The V end was cut by 4 bases, the J end by 4 bases, with 16 bases between.

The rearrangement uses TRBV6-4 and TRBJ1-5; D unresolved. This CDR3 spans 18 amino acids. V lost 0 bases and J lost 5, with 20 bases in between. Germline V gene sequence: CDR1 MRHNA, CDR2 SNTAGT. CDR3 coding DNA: TGTGCCAGCAGTGACTCGAGGGAGGGTAAACGGTCGGATCAGCCCCAGCATTTT. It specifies CASSDSREGKRSDQPQHF.

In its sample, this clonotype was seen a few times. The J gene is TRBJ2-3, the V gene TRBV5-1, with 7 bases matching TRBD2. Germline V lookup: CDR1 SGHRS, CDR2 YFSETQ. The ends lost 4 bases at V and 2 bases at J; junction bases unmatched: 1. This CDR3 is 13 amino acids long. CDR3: CASSGDYTDTQYF. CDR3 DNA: TGCGCCAGCAGCGGGGACTACACAGATACGCAGTATTTT.

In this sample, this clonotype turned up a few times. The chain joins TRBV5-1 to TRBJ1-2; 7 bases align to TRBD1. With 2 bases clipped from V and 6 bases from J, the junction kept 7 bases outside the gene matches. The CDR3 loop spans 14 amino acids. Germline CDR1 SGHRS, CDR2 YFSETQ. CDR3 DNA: TGCGCCAGCAGCTTCGACAGGGCCCCGAATGGCTACACCTTC. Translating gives CASSFDRAPNGYTF.

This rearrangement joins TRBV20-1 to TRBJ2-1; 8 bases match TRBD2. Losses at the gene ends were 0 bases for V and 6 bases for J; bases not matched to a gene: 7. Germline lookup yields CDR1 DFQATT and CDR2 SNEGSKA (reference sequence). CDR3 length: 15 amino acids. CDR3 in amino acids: CSARDPNSGVNEQFF. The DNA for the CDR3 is TGCAGTGCTAGAGATCCGAATAGCGGGGTCAATGAGCAGTTCTTC.

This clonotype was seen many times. The CDR3 nucleotides are TGTGCCAGCAGTTACACTCTAGCGGGGATGGAGACCCAGTACTTC. Translating gives CASSYTLAGMETQYF. This chain uses TRBV6-2 or TRBV6-3 with TRBJ2-5; 9 bases are a match to TRBD2. The length of the CDR3 is 15 residues. The V gene end was trimmed by 2 bases and the J gene end by 5 bases; junction bases not matched to a gene: 6. Germline V gene lookup returns CDR1 MNHEY and CDR2 SVGEGT.

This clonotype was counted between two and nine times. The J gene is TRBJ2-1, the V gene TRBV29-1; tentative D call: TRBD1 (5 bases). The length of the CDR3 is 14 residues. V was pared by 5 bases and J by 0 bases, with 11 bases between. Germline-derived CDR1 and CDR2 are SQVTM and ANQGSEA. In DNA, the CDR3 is TGCAGCGTTCGACAGACAAGCTCCTACAATGAGCAGTTCTTC. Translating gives CSVRQTSSYNEQFF.

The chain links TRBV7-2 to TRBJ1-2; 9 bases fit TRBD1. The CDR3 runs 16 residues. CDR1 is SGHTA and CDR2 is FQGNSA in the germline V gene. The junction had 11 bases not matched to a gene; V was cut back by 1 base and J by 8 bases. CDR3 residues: CASSLDQGTGKQGYTF. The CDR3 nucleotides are TGTGCCAGCAGCTTAGATCAGGGGACAGGGAAGCAAGGCTACACCTTC.

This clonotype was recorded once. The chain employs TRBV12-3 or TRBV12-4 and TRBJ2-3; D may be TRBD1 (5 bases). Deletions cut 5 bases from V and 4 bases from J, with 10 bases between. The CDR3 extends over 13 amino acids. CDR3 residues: CASSSDRPDTQYF. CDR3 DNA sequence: TGTGCCAGCAGTAGCGACAGACCAGATACGCAGTATTTT.

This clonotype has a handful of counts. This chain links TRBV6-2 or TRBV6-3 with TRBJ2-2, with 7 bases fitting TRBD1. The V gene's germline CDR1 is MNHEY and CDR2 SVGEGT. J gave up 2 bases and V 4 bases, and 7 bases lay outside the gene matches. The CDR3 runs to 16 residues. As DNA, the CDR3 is TGTGCCAGCAGTTTAGACAGGGCGCCAAACACCGGGGAGCTGTTTTTT. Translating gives CASSLDRAPNTGELFF.

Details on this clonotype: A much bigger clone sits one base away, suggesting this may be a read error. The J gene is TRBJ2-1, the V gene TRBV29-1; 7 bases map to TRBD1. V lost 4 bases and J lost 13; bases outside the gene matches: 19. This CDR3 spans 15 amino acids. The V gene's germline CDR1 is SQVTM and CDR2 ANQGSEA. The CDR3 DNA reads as TGCAGCGTTGGTCCTTACACAGGGGTAAAAGAGACCCAGTTCTTC. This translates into CSVGPYTGVKETQFF.

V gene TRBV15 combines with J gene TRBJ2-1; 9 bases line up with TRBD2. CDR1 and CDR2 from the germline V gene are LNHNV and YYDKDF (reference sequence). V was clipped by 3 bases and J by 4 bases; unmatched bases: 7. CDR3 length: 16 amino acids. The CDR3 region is CATSSPTAGGYNEQFF. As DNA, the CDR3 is TGTGCCACCAGCAGCCCTACAGCGGGGGGTTACAATGAGCAGTTCTTC.

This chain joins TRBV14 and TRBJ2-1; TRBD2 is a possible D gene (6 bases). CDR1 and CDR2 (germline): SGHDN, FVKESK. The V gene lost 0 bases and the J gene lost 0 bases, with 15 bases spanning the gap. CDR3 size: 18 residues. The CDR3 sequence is CASSQELAASDSYNEQFF. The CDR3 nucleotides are TGTGCCAGCAGCCAAGAGTTGGCGGCTAGCGACTCCTACAATGAGCAGTTCTTC.

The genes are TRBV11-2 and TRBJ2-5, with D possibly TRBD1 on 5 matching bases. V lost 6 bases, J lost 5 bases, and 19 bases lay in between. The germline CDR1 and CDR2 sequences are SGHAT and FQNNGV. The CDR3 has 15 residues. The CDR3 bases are TGTGCCAGCAGTCTCTCGACAGACTCGTGGGAGACCCAGTACTTC. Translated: CASSLSTDSWETQYF.

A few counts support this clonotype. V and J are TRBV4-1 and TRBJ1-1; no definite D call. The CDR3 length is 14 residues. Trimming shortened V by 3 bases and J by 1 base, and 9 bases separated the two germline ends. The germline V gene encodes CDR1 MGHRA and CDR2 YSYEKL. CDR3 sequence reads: CASSHTGGNTEAFF. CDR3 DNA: TGCGCCAGCAGCCATACCGGAGGGAACACTGAAGCTTTCTTT.

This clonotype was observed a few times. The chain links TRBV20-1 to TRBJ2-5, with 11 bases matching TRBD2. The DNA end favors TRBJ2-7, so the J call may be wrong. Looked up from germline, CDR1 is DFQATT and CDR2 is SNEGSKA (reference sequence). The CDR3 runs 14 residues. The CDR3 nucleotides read TGCAGTGCTAGTATGACTAGCGGGGTGCGCGAGCAGTACTTC. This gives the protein CSASMTSGVREQYF.

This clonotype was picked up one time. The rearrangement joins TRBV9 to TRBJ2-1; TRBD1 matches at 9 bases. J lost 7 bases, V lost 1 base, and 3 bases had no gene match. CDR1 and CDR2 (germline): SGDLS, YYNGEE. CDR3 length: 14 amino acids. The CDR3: CASSVMDRGNEQFF. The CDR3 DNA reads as TGTGCCAGCAGCGTAATGGACAGGGGTAATGAGCAGTTCTTC.

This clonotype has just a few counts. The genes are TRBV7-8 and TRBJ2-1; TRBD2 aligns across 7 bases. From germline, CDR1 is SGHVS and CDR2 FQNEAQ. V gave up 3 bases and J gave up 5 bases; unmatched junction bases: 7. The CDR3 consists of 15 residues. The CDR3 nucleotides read TGTGCCAGCAGCTTGGGCGGGGGTCCCGACAATGAGCAGTTCTTC. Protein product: CASSLGGGPDNEQFF.

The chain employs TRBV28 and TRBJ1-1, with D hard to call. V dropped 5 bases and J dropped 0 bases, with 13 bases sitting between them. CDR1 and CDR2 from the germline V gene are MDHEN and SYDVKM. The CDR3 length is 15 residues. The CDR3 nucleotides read TGTGCCAGCAGTCCGCCAGGAGAGTTGAACACTGAAGCTTTCTTT. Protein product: CASSPPGELNTEAFF.

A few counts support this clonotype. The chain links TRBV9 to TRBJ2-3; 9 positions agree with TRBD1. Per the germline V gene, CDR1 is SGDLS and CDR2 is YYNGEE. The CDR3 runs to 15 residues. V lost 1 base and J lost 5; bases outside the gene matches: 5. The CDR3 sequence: CASSVYDRGGDTQYF. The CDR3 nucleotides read TGTGCCAGCAGCGTATACGACAGGGGGGGAGATACGCAGTATTTT.

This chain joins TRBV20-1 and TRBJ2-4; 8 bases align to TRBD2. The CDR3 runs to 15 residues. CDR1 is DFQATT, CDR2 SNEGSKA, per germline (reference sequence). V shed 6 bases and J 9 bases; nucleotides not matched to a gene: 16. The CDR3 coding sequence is TGCAGTGCCCCCCCGGGGGGGGCTGGAAGCACCATTCAGTACTTC. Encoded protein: CSAPPGGAGSTIQYF.

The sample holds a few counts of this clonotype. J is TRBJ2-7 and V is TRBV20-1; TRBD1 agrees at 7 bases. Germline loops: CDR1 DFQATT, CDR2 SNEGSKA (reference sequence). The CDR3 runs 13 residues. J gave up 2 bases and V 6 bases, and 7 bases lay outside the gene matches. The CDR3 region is CSAGTVLAYEQYF. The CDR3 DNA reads TGCAGTGCCGGGACAGTTCTCGCCTACGAGCAGTACTTC.

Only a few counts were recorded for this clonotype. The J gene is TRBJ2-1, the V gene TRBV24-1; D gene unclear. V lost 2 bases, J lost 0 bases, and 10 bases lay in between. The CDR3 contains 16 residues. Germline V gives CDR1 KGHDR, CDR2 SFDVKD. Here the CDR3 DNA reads TGTGCCACCAGTGATTCGCCTACGAGCTCCTACAATGAGCAGTTCTTC. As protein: CATSDSPTSSYNEQFF.